This entry describes one T cell receptor (beta chain). The data belong to a study of blood T cell repertoires in COVID-19. Study-level information: Italy, Spain and the United States were the sources of the convalescent and acute COVID-19 samples.

Living in under 30 US areas, the participants were between roughly 18 and 89 years of age. Clinical histories supplied by participants themselves formed the basis of cohort assignment. As originally analysed: The assay estimated nucleated cells by amplifying reference gene primers. Clones were read by immunoSEQ multiplex PCR, and TCRdb kept only the in-frame ones, dropping some. V, J and clone size derive from that table, while D and trimming were established from the DNA sequence. The sample carries 100,000 to 150,000 clones, under 90% recorded once. The CDR3 runs 16 residues. Per germline, CDR1 KGHSH and CDR2 LQKENI. Trimming pared 6 bases from V and 2 bases from J, leaving 19 bases between.

The sequencing sample was made of PBMCs or T cells enriched from blood (not recorded which). This clonotype originated in a man aged 35 to 55 with acute COVID-19. The chain joins TRBV18 to TRBJ1-1; D not certain. CDR3 loop: CASSLLGEAPNTEAFF. In nucleotides, the CDR3 is TGTGCCAGCTCCCTGTTGGGAGAGGCGCCCAACACTGAAGCTTTCTTT.